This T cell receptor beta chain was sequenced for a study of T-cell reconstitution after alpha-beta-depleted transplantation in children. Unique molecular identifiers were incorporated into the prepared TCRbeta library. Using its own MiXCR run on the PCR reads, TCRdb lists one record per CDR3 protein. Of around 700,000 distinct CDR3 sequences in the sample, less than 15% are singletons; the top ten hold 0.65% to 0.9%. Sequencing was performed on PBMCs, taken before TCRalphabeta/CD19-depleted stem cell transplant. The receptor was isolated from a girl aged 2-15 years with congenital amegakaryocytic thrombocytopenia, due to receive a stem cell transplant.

This CDR3 is CASTIAGADEQFF. DNA of the CDR3: TGTGCCAGCACCATAGCGGGAGCGGATGAGCAGTTCTTC. V and J are TRBV2 and TRBJ2-1; TRBD2 matches at 9 bases. With V trimmed by 7 bases and J by 8 bases, 6 bases remained unmatched. The germline CDR1 and CDR2 sequences are SNHLY and FYNNEI. This CDR3 has 13 amino acids.